This TCR beta chain derives from a study of OX40 agonist ivuxolimab in advanced cancers. About the study: In this trial design, patients received ivuxolimab intravenously at 0.01 to 10 mg/kg every 2 weeks.

Findings of the study overall: CD8+ T cells showed, on average, more clonal expansion than CD4+ cells.

On this clone itself: Its antigen is unknown.

V lost 0 bases, J lost 5 bases, and 11 bases lay in between. This CDR3 has 15 residues. Germline loops: CDR1 LGHNA, CDR2 YSLEER. Autoimmune disease history or systemic immunosuppression disqualified patients. Assay: immunoSEQ multiplex PCR; the TCRdb copy retains only in-frame clones and omits some. The sample consists of tens of thousands of clones, around 87% of them appearing once. Sequenced material: CD4+ or CD8+ T cells sorted from blood, taken in a trial of the OX40 agonist ivuxolimab. The source of this sequence is an adult with an advanced solid tumor such as melanoma, head and neck, liver or kidney cancer. The chain carries TRBV4-3 and TRBJ1-5; D might be TRBD1 (6 bases). The DNA for the CDR3 is TGCGCCAGCAGCCAAGATGGGGGGGGCGATCAGCCCCAGCATTTT. Amino acids: CASSQDGGGDQPQHF.